A single sample gave rise to the 32 T cell receptor beta chains below, sequenced in a study of identical twins. TCRdb re-called the 5' RACE reads with MiXCR, one entry per CDR3 protein. The sample has approximately 620,000 distinct CDR3 sequences; 8.6% are singletons. These data also formed part of another study, on yellow fever vaccine responses in identical twins.

Sequences were obtained from PBMCs. These receptors were taken from a woman in her late teens or twenties in good health.

This clonotype was seen repeatedly, ten times or more. The chain joins TRBV7-9 to TRBJ2-1, with TRBD2 matching over 11 bases. The J segment lost 4 bases and the V segment lost 6 bases, leaving 2 bases of the junction unmatched. From germline, CDR1 is SEHNR and CDR2 FQNEAQ (reference sequence). The length of the CDR3 is 14 residues. This chain's CDR3 is CASRLAGGYNEQFF. CDR3 in DNA: TGTGCCAGCAGGCTAGCGGGAGGTTACAATGAGCAGTTCTTC.

This clonotype has at least ten counts. This chain links TRBV29-1 with TRBJ2-1; maybe TRBD1 (6 bases). V was cut by 5 bases and J by 4 bases, with 18 bases left in between. Per the germline V gene, CDR1 is SQVTM and CDR2 is ANQGSEA. The CDR3 has 15 amino acids. The CDR3 nucleotides are TGCAGCGTTATGTTTGGGTGGACAGCTTACAATGAGCAGTTCTTC. This translates into CSVMFGWTAYNEQFF.

This clonotype was picked up a small number of times. V and J are TRBV7-3 and TRBJ2-3; D is undetermined. Trimming left V 5 bases short and J 2 bases short, with 8 bases between. This CDR3 has 13 amino acids. The germline gives CDR1 SGHTA, CDR2 FQGTGA. The CDR3 DNA is TGTGCCAGCAGCCCCTATGTCACAGATACGCAGTATTTT. This codes for CASSPYVTDTQYF.

This clonotype has a handful of counts. The chain recombines TRBV2 with TRBJ1-5; 9 nucleotides line up with TRBD1. The CDR3 consists of 19 residues. Trimming removed 4 bases from V and 3 bases from J; junction bases left unmatched: 16. Per the germline V gene, CDR1 is SNHLY and CDR2 is FYNNEI. As DNA, the CDR3 is TGTGCCAGCAGTGGATACCGGGACAGGGATCAAGGGGACAATCAGCCCCAGCATTTT. Amino acid sequence: CASSGYRDRDQGDNQPQHF.

This clonotype has only a few counts. V and J are TRBV29-1 and TRBJ2-1, with D possibly being TRBD2 (5 bases). Germline V gene data show CDR1 as SQVTM and CDR2 as ANQGSEA. The germline V and J ends were trimmed by 7 bases and 8 bases, with 18 bases remaining between them. This CDR3 region has 13 residues. The CDR3 DNA follows: TGCAGCGCACAAAGGCGTTTCGGGGATGAGCAGTTCTTC. Encoded protein: CSAQRRFGDEQFF.

This clonotype occurred a few times. The V gene is TRBV20-1, the J gene TRBJ1-5; D might be TRBD1 (6 bases). The CDR3 sequence is 16 residues long. Germline CDR1 and CDR2: DFQATT and SNEGSKA (reference sequence). With 2 bases removed from V and 4 bases from J, the gap between germline ends came to 18 bases. The DNA of the CDR3 is TGCAGTGCTAGACCGCGCTCCGCAGGGGCGAATCAGCCCCAGCATTTT. It is translated as CSARPRSAGANQPQHF.

This chain links TRBV2 with TRBJ2-7, with D possibly being TRBD1 (5 bases). Trimming cost V 4 bases and J 0 bases, with 10 bases left between them. This CDR3 has 14 amino acids. CDR1 SNHLY and CDR2 FYNNEI come from the germline V gene. The CDR3 DNA reads as TGTGCCAGCAGTGGACAGAGCACCTCCTACGAGCAGTACTTC. It translates to CASSGQSTSYEQYF.

This clonotype was detected ten times or more. This rearrangement joins TRBV5-6 to TRBJ1-2; perhaps TRBD1 as D (6 bases). This CDR3 region has 12 residues. The V end was cut by 4 bases, the J end by 7 bases, with 11 bases between. Germline assignment: CDR1 SGHDT and CDR2 YYEEEE. In DNA form, the CDR3 reads TGTGCCAGCAGCGGCACAGGGAGTGGCTACACCTTC. Protein: CASSGTGSGYTF.

This clonotype appeared a few times. The J gene is TRBJ2-2, the V gene TRBV10-3, with 11 bases lining up with TRBD2. Germline-derived CDR1 and CDR2 are ENHRY and SYGVKD. Unmatched junction bases numbered 11, after V lost 6 bases and J lost 2 bases. The length of the CDR3 is 18 residues. As DNA, the CDR3 is TGTGCCATCAGGAATCCAGGACTAGCGGGCGCTAACACCGGGGAGCTGTTTTTT. Its protein product is CAIRNPGLAGANTGELFF.

This clonotype was seen a handful of times. This chain links TRBV12-3 or TRBV12-4 with TRBJ1-1; no firm D call. Trimming removed 3 bases from V and 7 bases from J, with 15 bases in between. The CDR3 is made up of 14 amino acids. The CDR3 sequence is CASSFPQAGIEAFF. The CDR3 bases are TGTGCCAGCAGTTTCCCCCAAGCCGGCATTGAAGCTTTCTTT.

This clonotype was found a few times. V gene TRBV6-1 combines with J gene TRBJ2-3; D might be TRBD1 (6 bases). Germline V gives CDR1 MNHNS, CDR2 SASEGT. The CDR3 is 13 amino acids. V gave up 7 bases and J gave up 7 bases, with 15 bases separating them. In DNA, the CDR3 is TGTGCCAGCAATGACAGGAATACCAATACGCAGTATTTT. This encodes CASNDRNTNTQYF.

The table lists this clonotype with a few counts. V usage is TRBV28 and J usage is TRBJ1-1; TRBD1 might be the D (5 bases). The germline V gene has CDR1 MDHEN and CDR2 SYDVKM. The CDR3 sequence is 13 residues long. The V gene lost 7 bases and the J gene lost 5 bases, with 14 bases spanning the gap. CDR3 in DNA: TGTGCCAGCACTCGGACCGAGGGGACTGAAGCTTTCTTT. This gives the protein CASTRTEGTEAFF.

This clonotype was seen many times. V is TRBV21-1 and J is TRBJ2-7; TRBD1 reflects the table's D call only, with no check against the DNA. TRBV21-1 is shown as a pseudogene. CDR3 length: 15 amino acids. CDR3 in amino acids: CASSKDGPTSYEQYF. The CDR3 coding sequence is TGTGCCAGCAGCAAAGATGGCCCCACCTCCTACGAGCAGTACTTC.

The chain carries TRBV4-1 and TRBJ1-1; the D is unclear. This CDR3 is built from 13 residues. V was pared by 1 base and J by 5 bases, with 8 bases between. Per the germline V gene, CDR1 is MGHRA and CDR2 is YSYEKL. The CDR3 protein is CASSQALDTEAFF. Here the CDR3 DNA reads TGCGCCAGCAGCCAAGCCCTCGATACTGAAGCTTTCTTT.

This chain connects TRBV5-1 to TRBJ2-3; D perhaps matches TRBD2 (6 bases). Germline V lookup: CDR1 SGHRS, CDR2 YFSETQ. There are 16 residues in the CDR3. Between the trimmed V and J ends, which lost 0 bases and 13 bases, there was a span of 24 bases. This CDR3 reads CASSLGSGTSTDTEYF. CDR3 nucleotide sequence: TGCGCCAGCAGCTTGGGCAGCGGAACTAGCACAGATACAGAGTATTTT. The full variable domain, completed using reference TRBV5-1 and TRBJ2-3, is KAGVTQTPRYLIKTRGQQVTLSCSPISGHRSVSWYQQTPGQGLQFLFEYFSETQRNKGNFPGRFSGRQFSNSRSEMNVSTLELGDSALYLCASSLGSGTSTDTEYFGPGTRLTVL.

This chain joins TRBV4-3 and TRBJ2-7, with 9 bases fitting TRBD2. The CDR3 runs to 13 residues. Germline values: CDR1 LGHNA, CDR2 YSLEER. V lost 6 bases and J lost 10; bases outside the gene matches: 10. The CDR3 sequence: CASSSQAGGTQYF. DNA for the CDR3: TGCGCCAGCAGTTCCCAAGCGGGAGGAACACAGTACTTC.

At least ten counts were recorded for this clonotype. The chain couples TRBV12-3 or TRBV12-4 to TRBJ2-2, with 7 bases identical to TRBD1. J lost 3 bases, V lost 4 bases, and 2 bases had no gene match. The CDR3 has 14 amino acids. In nucleotides, the CDR3 is TGTGCCAGCAGTTGGCAGGGGGACACCGGGGAGCTGTTTTTT. Protein product: CASSWQGDTGELFF.

The chain joins TRBV3-1 to TRBJ2-5, with a weak D call TRBD2 (5 bases). Per the germline V gene, CDR1 is LGHDT and CDR2 is YNNKEL (reference sequence). V lost 4 bases and J lost 2, with 14 bases in between. This CDR3 has 15 amino acids. The CDR3 spells CASSPTRGQQETQYF. CDR3 coding DNA: TGTGCCAGCAGCCCCACCCGCGGGCAGCAAGAGACCCAGTACTTC.

V usage is TRBV6-1 and J usage is TRBJ2-7; 11 bases agree with TRBD2. Per the germline V gene, CDR1 is MNHNS and CDR2 is SASEGT. J was trimmed by 4 bases and V by 11 bases; bases with no gene match: 10. This CDR3 contains 14 residues. The CDR3 bases are TGTGCCGGAAGTAGTACTAGCGGGAGTTACGAGCAGTACTTC. This sequence encodes CAGSSTSGSYEQYF.

V is TRBV7-6 and J is TRBJ2-5; the match to TRBD1 covers 10 bases. Germline V gene sequence: CDR1 SGHVS, CDR2 FNYEAQ. The CDR3 consists of 15 residues. The V gene end was trimmed by 6 bases and the J gene end by 5 bases; junction bases not matched to a gene: 9. CDR3 residues: CASSFPGDRGETQYF. The CDR3 DNA reads as TGTGCCAGCAGTTTTCCAGGGGACAGGGGTGAGACCCAGTACTTC.

This clonotype has just a few counts. The chain employs TRBV7-8 and TRBJ1-6, with 8 bases matching TRBD1. V dropped 5 bases and J dropped 9; count of bases not matched to a gene: 6. There are 14 residues in the CDR3. CDR1 and CDR2 (germline): SGHVS, FQNEAQ. CDR3 region: CASSTDRESSPLHF. DNA of the CDR3: TGTGCCAGCAGCACGGACAGGGAGTCTTCACCCCTCCACTTT.

In this sample, this clonotype turned up many times. The J gene is TRBJ2-1, the V gene TRBV28; D unclear. This CDR3 has 11 amino acids. The germline V gene has CDR1 MDHEN and CDR2 SYDVKM. V dropped 8 bases and J dropped 8 bases, with 10 bases sitting between them. The DNA of the CDR3 is TGTGCCAGCCGTGGACCCCATGAGCAGTTCTTC. Translating it yields CASRGPHEQFF.

This clonotype came up many times. The genes are TRBV28 and TRBJ1-4; D is perhaps TRBD1 (6 bases). Germline V gene sequence: CDR1 MDHEN, CDR2 SYDVKM. The germline V and J ends were trimmed by 5 bases and 6 bases, with 16 bases remaining between them. The CDR3 has 15 amino acids. This CDR3 is CASSIPGAPDEKLFF. For the CDR3, the DNA is TGTGCCAGCAGTATCCCGGGGGCTCCGGATGAAAAACTGTTTTTT.

In this sample, this clonotype turned up a few times. The chain carries TRBV12-3 or TRBV12-4 and TRBJ2-7, with 8 bases lining up with TRBD1. The V segment lost 5 bases and the J segment 4 bases; nucleotides outside the gene matches: 22. The CDR3 runs to 19 residues. CDR3 nucleotide sequence: TGTGCCAGCAGTCTCAACTTTAATCAGGGGGCGCCCCTCCCTTACGAGCAGTACTTC. This sequence encodes CASSLNFNQGAPLPYEQYF.

This clonotype was seen a few times. The gene calls are TRBV19 and TRBJ2-7, with D unclear. This CDR3 has 15 amino acids. The V gene's germline CDR1 is LNHDA and CDR2 SQIVND (reference sequence). Trimming shortened V by 4 bases and J by 5 bases, and 18 bases separated the two germline ends. CDR3 in amino acids: CASSTRSLKVDEQYF. The CDR3 DNA follows: TGTGCCAGTAGTACCCGGTCTCTTAAGGTCGACGAGCAGTACTTC.

This chain uses TRBV2 with TRBJ2-3; D tentatively reads TRBD1 or TRBD2 (5 bases each). V was cut by 7 bases and J by 4 bases, with 24 bases left in between. The CDR3 spans 17 residues. The germline V gene encodes CDR1 SNHLY and CDR2 FYNNEI. CDR3 amino acids: CASILEGMDTQSDTQYF. CDR3 nucleotide sequence: TGTGCCAGCATCTTAGAGGGAATGGACACACAATCAGATACGCAGTATTTT. The full variable domain, in which reference TRBV2 and TRBJ2-3 provide the parts outside the CDR3, is EPEVTQTPSHQVTQMGQEVILRCVPISNHLYFYWYRQILGQKVEFLVSFYNNEISEKSEIFDDQFSVERPDGSNFTLKIRSTKLEDSAMYFCASILEGMDTQSDTQYFGPGTRLTVL.

CDR3 loop: CASSSPGTGYRPQHF. The CDR3 DNA reads as TGTGCCAGCAGTTCTCCCGGGACCGGGTATCGGCCCCAGCATTTT. The V and J genes are TRBV6-6 and TRBJ1-5; a possible D gene is TRBD1 (5 bases). This CDR3 has 15 amino acids. Trimming removed 4 bases from V and 9 bases from J, with 19 bases in between. Per the germline V gene, CDR1 is MNHNY and CDR2 is SVGAGI (reference sequence).

This clonotype showed up just a few times. The chain joins TRBV11-1 to TRBJ2-1; 11 bases map to TRBD2. Germline CDR1 SGHAT, CDR2 FQDESV (reference sequence). The CDR3 has 19 residues. With V trimmed by 1 base and J by 1 base, 9 bases remained unmatched. DNA for the CDR3: TGTGCCAGCAGCTTAGGGACTAGCGGGCTAGGGGTATCCTACAATGAGCAGTTCTTC. It codes for CASSLGTSGLGVSYNEQFF.

This clonotype was detected ten times or more. The chain couples TRBV9 to TRBJ2-1; perhaps D is TRBD1 or TRBD2 (6 bases each). V lost 6 bases to trimming and J lost 6 bases, with 22 bases between them. The CDR3 sequence is 16 residues long. The V gene's germline CDR1 is SGDLS and CDR2 YYNGEE. This chain's CDR3 is CASNSLGGGTFNEQFF. As DNA, the CDR3 is TGTGCCAGCAACTCTCTCGGGGGCGGAACGTTCAATGAGCAGTTCTTC.

This clonotype came up many times. The chain joins TRBV29-1 to TRBJ2-7; 7 bases line up with TRBD1. CDR1 and CDR2 from the germline V gene are SQVTM and ANQGSEA. This CDR3 is 12 amino acids long. Trimming at V came to 4 bases and at J to 2 bases, leaving 2 bases not matched to a gene. CDR3 nucleotides: TGCAGCGTTGGGGACAGCCCCTACGAGCAGTACTTC. This translates into CSVGDSPYEQYF.

This chain connects TRBV29-1 to TRBJ2-1; D is ambiguous. Germline values: CDR1 SQVTM, CDR2 ANQGSEA. Trimming left V 5 bases short and J 7 bases short, with 6 bases between. This CDR3 comprises 10 residues. In nucleotides, the CDR3 is TGCAGCGTTAGACTGAATGAGCAGTTCTTC. It translates to CSVRLNEQFF.

This clonotype is a singleton in its sample. The chain carries TRBV20-1 and TRBJ2-1; TRBD2 aligns across 12 bases. V dropped 3 bases and J dropped 0; count of bases not matched to a gene: 6. The CDR3 contains 17 residues. The germline CDR1 and CDR2 sequences are DFQATT and SNEGSKA (reference sequence). The CDR3 is CSASVLAGGLSYNEQFF. CDR3 bases: TGCAGTGCTAGTGTTCTAGCGGGGGGGCTCTCCTACAATGAGCAGTTCTTC.